This T cell receptor (beta chain) is drawn from a study of control samples from healthy donors and cancer patients. Produced via immunoSEQ multiplex PCR; TCRdb's table is partial and in-frame only. Among approximately 97,000 clones, roughly 90% were seen once, and the ten largest hold approximately 3%. Sequencing was performed on blood. The receptor was isolated from a human donor in good health. The donor label of this sample is uncertain.

CDR3 residues: CASSFRGVNQPQHF. DNA for the CDR3: TGTGCCAGCAGTTTTCGAGGGGTAAATCAGCCCCAGCATTTT. This chain uses TRBV27 with TRBJ1-5; tentatively, D is TRBD1 (5 bases). The V end lost 3 bases, the J end lost 4 bases, and 10 bases lay between the germline ends. In germline, CDR1 is MNHEY, CDR2 SMNVEV (reference sequence). CDR3 length: 14 residues.